This T cell receptor beta chain stems from a study of blood T cell repertoires in COVID-19. In the study overall: The United States, Italy and Spain supplied acute and convalescent COVID-19 samples.

Method: immunoSEQ multiplex PCR; TCRdb's copy keeps in-frame clones and lacks some. The table has around 340,000 clones, 70% to 90% seen once. This clone was counted a single time. Trimming removed 1 base at V and 4 bases at J, with 14 bases between. There are 15 residues in the CDR3. Germline assignment: CDR1 SGHDT and CDR2 YYEEEE. The origin of this receptor is a woman in her thirties or forties with acute COVID-19. The sample consisted of PBMCs or T cells enriched from blood (not recorded which). J is TRBJ1-1 and V is TRBV5-6, with a weak D call TRBD1 (5 bases). In DNA, the CDR3 is TGTGCCAGCAGCTTGCTGTCCCAGGGTATCACTGAAGCTTTCTTT. This codes for CASSLLSQGITEAFF.